A single sample is the source of the 10 T cell receptor beta chains below, sequenced in a study of metastatic and nonmetastatic thyroid tumors. Thyroid surgery had not been preceded by any treatment in any patient. Via MiXCR, TCRdb re-called the PCR reads. This table has some 21,000 clones, approximately 25% appearing once. The sequenced sample consisted of tumor tissue. The origin of the receptors is a female donor with papillary thyroid cancer or a benign thyroid nodule (not recorded which). Some clones in this sample may be carry-over from other donors' samples.

This clone is deemed medium-sized. This chain uses TRBV6-5 with TRBJ2-7; D possibly matches TRBD1 or TRBD2 (6 bases each). Germline V gene sequence: CDR1 MNHEY, CDR2 SVGAGI. The CDR3 extends over 19 amino acids. Trimming left V 5 bases short and J 0 bases short, with 26 bases between. CDR3 nucleotide sequence: TGTGCCAGCAGTCCGGTAGGGCAGGGGAGGAAATGGGGCTCCTACGAGCAGTACTTC. It yields the protein CASSPVGQGRKWGSYEQYF.

Worth noting for this clone: A read error may account for a junction end that differs from germline. The chain joins TRBV6-1 to TRBJ2-6; 7 bases agree with TRBD1. Germline lookup yields CDR1 MNHNS and CDR2 SASEGT. CDR3 length: 17 amino acids. CDR3 amino acids: CASRLGQCSSGANFLTF. CDR3 DNA sequence: TGTGCCAGCAGGCTGGGACAGTGTAGCTCTGGGGCCAACTTCCTGACTTTC.

This clone is medium-sized in the sample. The CDR3, as DNA: TGTGCCAGTAGTATAGCGGCAGGGGGCGGTCAGCCCCAGCATTTT. Its translation: CASSIAAGGGQPQHF. V gene TRBV19 combines with J gene TRBJ1-5; TRBD1 aligns across 8 bases. The CDR3 length is 15 residues. Looked up from germline, CDR1 is LNHDA and CDR2 is SQIVND (reference sequence). The junction had 5 bases not matched to a gene; V was cut back by 1 base and J by 6 bases.

The chain has TRBV20-1 and TRBJ1-2; TRBD1 is a possible D gene (6 bases). This CDR3 has 13 residues. The V gene lost 3 bases and the J gene lost 2 bases, with 10 bases spanning the gap. Germline CDR1 is DFQATT and CDR2 is SNEGSKA (reference sequence). The CDR3 region is CSASDRTNYGYTF. CDR3 nucleotides: TGCAGTGCTAGTGACAGGACCAACTATGGCTACACCTTC.

The gene calls are TRBV3-1 and TRBJ2-5; the match to TRBD2 covers 9 bases. Trimming removed 1 base from V and 4 bases from J; junction bases left unmatched: 4. The CDR3 runs to 15 residues. Germline V CDR1 and CDR2: LGHDT, YNNKEL (reference sequence). CDR3: CASSQGLAGVETQYF. For the CDR3, the DNA is TGTGCCAGCAGCCAAGGGTTAGCGGGAGTAGAGACCCAGTACTTC.

Many counts were recorded for this clone. The chain has TRBV9 and TRBJ2-1; tentatively, D is TRBD2 (5 bases). The CDR3 sequence is 15 residues long. The germline V gene encodes CDR1 SGDLS and CDR2 YYNGEE. Trimming removed 0 bases from V and 11 bases from J, with 18 bases in between. The CDR3 nucleotides read TGTGCCAGCAGCGTAGGTCAAGAAGGGAGCGGAAAGCAGTTCTTC. This gives the protein CASSVGQEGSGKQFF.

The V call is TRBV4-1, the J call TRBJ1-2; maybe TRBD1 (6 bases). Per germline, CDR1 MGHRA and CDR2 YSYEKL. There are 17 residues in the CDR3. The germline V and J ends were trimmed by 0 bases and 4 bases, with 18 bases remaining between them. CDR3 in DNA: TGCGCCAGCAGCCAAGATCGGCTGGGGGCAAAGAGCTATGGCTACACCTTC. It is translated as CASSQDRLGAKSYGYTF.

On this clone: One junction end does not reproduce the germline sequence, and a read error may be involved. This sequence joins TRBV6-2 or TRBV6-3 and TRBJ1-2; D is undetermined. The V gene's germline CDR1 is MNHEY and CDR2 SVGEGT. The CDR3 sequence is 11 residues long. The CDR3 DNA reads as TGTGCCAGCAGTTATACATATGGCTACGCCTTC. Translating gives CASSYTYGYAF.

J is TRBJ1-1 and V is TRBV6-2 or TRBV6-3, with 10 bases lining up with TRBD1. The CDR3 extends over 18 amino acids. In germline, CDR1 is MNHEY, CDR2 SVGEGT. The trim removed 3 bases at V and 3 bases at J, leaving 13 bases unmatched. CDR3 sequence reads: CASSYSGLVGQGYTEAFF. CDR3 bases: TGTGCCAGCAGTTATTCGGGGTTGGTGGGACAGGGGTACACTGAAGCTTTCTTT.

This clone was picked up a small number of times. The rearrangement joins TRBV10-3 to TRBJ1-2; D call uncertain. The V end lost 8 bases, the J end lost 6 bases, and 16 bases lay between the germline ends. The CDR3 is 13 residues long. Germline CDR1 is ENHRY and CDR2 is SYGVKD. Written as DNA, the CDR3 is TGTGCCATCCTCTGGACGGCAGGAGATGGCTACACCTTC. Protein sequence: CAILWTAGDGYTF.